These 23 T cell receptor delta chains originate from one sample sequenced in a study of Vδ1+ human thymocytes. Extracted RNA was reverse transcribed into cDNA. The CDR3 regions were amplified by multiplex PCR from V-gene primers to a constant-region primer. TCRdb reprocessed the multiplex PCR reads through CATT. The sample shows more than 50,000 delta-chain clones, more than 13% of them seen only once. Antigens of these TCRs are unknown. Overall study findings and caveats: Thymic TRG and TRD repertoires appeared highly polyclonal, with Gaussian CDR3 length distributions.

The sample consisted of Vdelta1+ gamma-delta thymocytes from the thymus. The sample's subset: FACS-sorted CD3+ TCRalphabeta- TCRVdelta1+ TCRVdelta2- thymocytes. These receptors all stem from a girl under three years old who had congenital heart surgery.

This clone rates as medium-sized. V gene TRAV29/DV5 combines with J gene TRDJ1; D is possibly TRDD3 (6 bases). The germline V and J ends were trimmed by 4 bases and 0 bases, with 10 bases remaining between them. Germline CDR1 is NSMFDY and CDR2 is ISSIKDK. CDR3 length: 13 amino acids. The CDR3 here is CAAAGEYTDKLIF. The CDR3 DNA is TGTGCAGCAGCGGGGGAGTACACCGATAAACTCATCTTT.

J is TRDJ1 and V is TRDV1; 12 bases are a match to TRDD3. J was trimmed by 4 bases and V by 0 bases; bases with no gene match: 12. The V gene's germline CDR1 is TSWWSYY and CDR2 QGS. The CDR3 runs to 19 residues. The CDR3 reads CALGELSYWGIPVGDKLIF. CDR3 coding DNA: TGTGCTCTTGGGGAACTTAGCTACTGGGGGATACCTGTCGGCGATAAACTCATCTTT.

There are a few counts of this clone. The genes are TRDV1 and TRDJ1, with TRDD2 as a possible D gene (5 bases). Trimming removed 3 bases from V and 4 bases from J, with 21 bases in between. This CDR3 contains 17 residues. CDR1 is TSWWSYY, CDR2 QGS, per germline. The chain's CDR3 is CALGEAYGARGHDKLIF. Written as DNA, the CDR3 is TGTGCTCTTGGGGAGGCCTACGGAGCCAGGGGTCACGATAAACTCATCTTT.

The rearrangement links TRDV1 to TRDJ1, with 8 positions matching TRDD3. Losses at the gene ends were 0 bases for V and 2 bases for J; bases not matched to a gene: 14. The CDR3 has 19 amino acids. The V gene's germline CDR1 is TSWWSYY and CDR2 QGS. The CDR3: CALGELLETGGPLTDKLIF. CDR3 sequence (DNA): TGTGCTCTTGGGGAACTCCTTGAGACTGGGGGCCCCTTAACCGATAAACTCATCTTT.

V gene TRDV1 combines with J gene TRDJ1; 13 bases fit TRDD3. There are 27 residues in the CDR3. CDR1 and CDR2 from the germline V gene are TSWWSYY and QGS. The trim removed 2 bases at V and 2 bases at J, leaving 35 bases unmatched. Here the CDR3 DNA reads TGTGCTCTTGGGGAAGGCTTCCGACTGGGGGATACGATCCACCCTAGGGGGTCCCAGGCTTATACCGATAAACTCATCTTT. Protein product: CALGEGFRLGDTIHPRGSQAYTDKLIF.

The chain links TRDV1 to TRDJ1; 11 bases are a match to TRDD3. The length of the CDR3 is 22 residues. J was trimmed by 4 bases and V by 2 bases; bases with no gene match: 24. Germline assignment: CDR1 TSWWSYY and CDR2 QGS. This CDR3 is CALGEIRGTFLVLGDRRDKLIF. In DNA, the CDR3 is TGTGCTCTTGGGGAAATACGGGGTACCTTTCTCGTACTGGGGGATAGACGCGATAAACTCATCTTT.

Turning to this clone: One end of the junction is discordant with germline, which a read error may explain. This specimen includes other DNA sequences encoding the same CDR3. This chain links TRDV2 with TRDJ1; possible D gene TRDD3, 6 bases. The CDR3 consists of 14 residues. The germline gives CDR1 GEAIGNYY, CDR2 EKD. The CDR3: CACDTAGDTDKLIF. The CDR3 nucleotides are TGCGCCTGTGACACCGCCGGGGATACCGATAAACTCATCTTT.

Notes on this clone: This may be a read error, as it is one base from a much larger clone. Distinct nucleotide sequences in the sample also encode this CDR3. The chain carries TRAV29/DV5 and TRDJ1; TRDD2 is a possible D gene (6 bases). The germline V gene has CDR1 NSMFDY and CDR2 ISSIKDK. CDR3 length: 12 residues. CDR3 protein: CAAIPSNHKLIF. The CDR3 DNA reads TGTGCCGCAATTCCTTCCAACCATAAACTCATCTTT.

This sequence joins TRDV1 and TRDJ1; 8 nucleotides agree with TRDD3. J lost 0 bases, V lost 3 bases, and 18 bases had no gene match. Germline V gives CDR1 TSWWSYY, CDR2 QGS. The CDR3 has 20 amino acids. For the CDR3, the DNA is TGTGCTCTTGGGGACTCCCCTCGGGATCTGGGGGACCTCAACACCGATAAACTCATCTTT. Translated: CALGDSPRDLGDLNTDKLIF.

Comments on this clone: Other nucleotide sequences from this sample produce the same CDR3. V usage is TRDV1 and J usage is TRDJ1; D ambiguous. This CDR3 region has 15 residues. The V end was cut by 2 bases, the J end by 0 bases, with 10 bases between. Germline V gene sequence: CDR1 TSWWSYY, CDR2 QGS. This CDR3 is CALGEYGPYTDKLIF. The DNA of the CDR3 is TGTGCTCTTGGGGAATACGGTCCGTACACCGATAAACTCATCTTT.

This chain joins TRDV1 and TRDJ1; the match to TRDD3 covers 13 bases. The germline CDR1 and CDR2 sequences are TSWWSYY and QGS. The CDR3 is 19 residues long. The trim removed 5 bases at V and 3 bases at J, leaving 15 bases unmatched. CDR3 in amino acids: CALGNLRELGDTRPDKLIF. CDR3 bases: TGTGCTCTTGGGAATTTGAGAGAACTGGGGGATACGCGCCCCGATAAACTCATCTTT.

V and J are TRDV1 and TRDJ1; D is undetermined. The length of the CDR3 is 18 residues. Looked up from germline, CDR1 is TSWWSYY and CDR2 is QGS. V dropped 0 bases and J dropped 0 bases, with 17 bases sitting between them. CDR3 DNA sequence: TGTGCTCTTGGGGAACTGTTTTTAATCATCGCCTACACCGATAAACTCATCTTT. Translated, it gives CALGELFLIIAYTDKLIF.

This clone has only a few counts. Other DNA sequences in this sample translate to the same CDR3. The chain couples TRDV2 to TRDJ3; D ambiguous. The CDR3 runs 20 residues. Germline CDR1 reads GEAIGNYY; CDR2 reads EKD. V was pared by 0 bases and J by 0 bases, with 17 bases between. CDR3 in DNA: TGTGCCTGTGACACCATTCTCGAGGGGTCGAGCTCCTGGGACACCCGACAGATGTTTTTC. Its protein is CACDTILEGSSSWDTRQMFF.

This rearrangement joins TRDV1 to TRDJ1, with 9 bases fitting TRDD3. The germline V gene has CDR1 TSWWSYY and CDR2 QGS. The CDR3 contains 26 residues. The V gene end was trimmed by 2 bases and the J gene end by 5 bases; junction bases not matched to a gene: 39. The chain's CDR3 is CALGECLIPYGGVCKEYTGGVDKLIF. CDR3 sequence (DNA): TGTGCTCTTGGGGAATGTCTGATTCCCTACGGCGGAGTGTGCAAAGAGTATACTGGGGGAGTTGATAAACTCATCTTT.

The rearrangement joins TRDV2 to TRDJ1; 7 bases match TRDD3. V was pared by 1 base and J by 0 bases, with 7 bases of the junction left unmatched. CDR1 GEAIGNYY and CDR2 EKD come from the germline V gene. This CDR3 region has 16 residues. This chain's CDR3 is CACDTGILPNTDKLIF. The CDR3 DNA reads as TGTGCCTGTGACACTGGGATACTCCCCAACACCGATAAACTCATCTTT.

There are a few counts of this clone. The limits of the CDR3 on the DNA are not certain, so only TCRdb's listed CDR3 is given. The V call is TRAV29/DV5, the J call TRDJ1; the D segment call TRDD3 is taken from the table without a DNA check. Germline CDR1 is NSMFDY and CDR2 is ISSIKDK. The CDR3 spans 20 residues, counting both ends. The CDR3 region is CSVLLCSRGAERKTTDKLIF.

This rearrangement joins TRAV29/DV5 to TRDJ1, with 7 bases matching TRDD2. CDR1 is NSMFDY, CDR2 ISSIKDK, per germline. The CDR3 spans 17 residues. The CDR3 loop is CADVPTSSLATTDKLIF. CDR3 sequence (DNA): TGTGCGGACGTTCCTACGAGTTCACTGGCTACGACCGATAAACTCATCTTT.

This clone was detected a few times. J is TRDJ1 and V is TRDV1; D may be TRDD2 (6 bases). Germline CDR1 reads TSWWSYY; CDR2 reads QGS. Trimming left V 9 bases short and J 0 bases short, with 29 bases between. CDR3 length: 19 residues. CDR3 bases: TGTGCTCTGAAAAATCACGGTGCGGGTCCTACGGGGTACACCGATAAACTCATCTTT. This encodes CALKNHGAGPTGYTDKLIF.

The sample holds many counts of this clone. The V and J genes are TRDV2 and TRDJ1, with TRDD3 identical over 8 bases. The J segment lost 10 bases and the V segment lost 1 base, leaving 16 bases of the junction unmatched. Germline V gene lookup returns CDR1 GEAIGNYY and CDR2 EKD. The CDR3 has 16 residues. In DNA, the CDR3 is TGTGCCTGTGACACGGGTCCTAGCCGGGGATACTGTGGACTCATCTTT. As protein: CACDTGPSRGYCGLIF.

V usage is TRDV1 and J usage is TRDJ1; 9 bases match TRDD3. Germline V lookup: CDR1 TSWWSYY, CDR2 QGS. The V segment lost 3 bases and the J segment 1 base; nucleotides outside the gene matches: 33. The CDR3 contains 25 residues. CDR3 residues: CALGDVPTGEVLGDSYGFVTDKLIF. As DNA, the CDR3 is TGTGCTCTTGGGGACGTTCCTACTGGGGAGGTACTGGGGGACTCATACGGGTTCGTCACCGATAAACTCATCTTT.

The sample holds a few counts of this clone. The chain employs TRDV1 and TRDJ1; a possible D gene is TRDD3 (5 bases). This CDR3 spans 19 amino acids. V was trimmed by 2 bases and J by 0 bases, leaving 22 bases between them. Germline V gives CDR1 TSWWSYY, CDR2 QGS. The CDR3 DNA reads TGTGCTCTTGGGGAATTCCATCCCCCAGGGAATACGTACACCGATAAACTCATCTTT. It translates to CALGEFHPPGNTYTDKLIF.

Only a few counts were recorded for this clone. The gene calls are TRDV1 and TRDJ1; D gene uncertain. CDR3 length: 19 residues. V lost 2 bases, J lost 6 bases, and 28 bases lay in between. CDR1 and CDR2 from the germline V gene are TSWWSYY and QGS. Written as DNA, the CDR3 is TGTGCTCTTGGGGAAGCCAATCTCTTAAGGAGCCCCAACCCTCATAAACTCATCTTT. Translated: CALGEANLLRSPNPHKLIF.

The chain joins TRDV1 to TRDJ1, with D possibly TRDD3 on 8 matching bases. The CDR3 is 24 residues long. V dropped 5 bases and J dropped 1 base, with 41 bases sitting between them. CDR1 and CDR2 from the germline V gene are TSWWSYY and QGS. The CDR3 DNA sequence: TGTGCTCTTGGGTCAACCCGAAGGCCTTCCTCAATTTTACTGGGGGCCTCACTCACCGATAAACTCATCTTT. The encoded protein is CALGSTRRPSSILLGASLTDKLIF.